Each of the 8 T cell receptor beta chains below was sequenced from the same sample in a study of cytomegalovirus exposure and HLA in healthy donors. The primer mix had 60 Vbeta and 13 Jbeta primers. Only in-frame clones appear in the TCRdb table, and some are missing; sequencing was by immunoSEQ multiplex PCR. The sample records about 240,000 clones, about 85% being singletons. Sequencing input: PBMCs. Receptor source: a girl aged 2 to 10 in good health and CMV-seronegative.

The count of this clone is one. V gene TRBV5-1 combines with J gene TRBJ2-3; the match to TRBD2 covers 10 bases. The CDR3 is 14 amino acids. V was pared by 4 bases and J by 5 bases, with 4 bases of the junction left unmatched. Germline CDR1 SGHRS, CDR2 YFSETQ. In nucleotides, the CDR3 is TGCGCCAGCAGCCGCGGACTAGCGGAAGATACGCAGTATTTT. Its translation is CASSRGLAEDTQYF. The complete variable domain, with remaining parts taken from reference TRBV5-1 and TRBJ2-3, reads KAGVTQTPRYLIKTRGQQVTLSCSPISGHRSVSWYQQTPGQGLQFLFEYFSETQRNKGNFPGRFSGRQFSNSRSEMNVSTLELGDSALYLCASSRGLAEDTQYFGPGTRLTVL.

The chain uses TRBV6-5 and TRBJ2-3; maybe TRBD1 (5 bases). In germline, CDR1 is MNHEY, CDR2 SVGAGI. The CDR3 contains 11 residues. V lost 7 bases, J lost 6 bases, and 8 bases lay in between. CDR3 coding DNA: TGTGCCAGCACCAACAGGGATACGCAGTATTTT. Its protein is CASTNRDTQYF.

The rearrangement links TRBV11-2 to TRBJ1-6, with D possibly being TRBD1 (6 bases). The germline gives CDR1 SGHAT, CDR2 FQNNGV. Deletions cut 5 bases from V and 7 bases from J, with 15 bases between. This CDR3 has 15 residues. DNA for the CDR3: TGTGCCAGCAGCCGAACAGGGACGAGCAATTCACCCCTCCACTTT. Protein: CASSRTGTSNSPLHF.

V and J are TRBV2 and TRBJ2-1; D is possibly TRBD2 (5 bases). Germline loops: CDR1 SNHLY, CDR2 FYNNEI. The CDR3 consists of 15 residues. Between the trimmed V and J ends, which lost 7 bases and 7 bases, there was a span of 20 bases. The CDR3 DNA is TGTGCCAGCAAGAACTCCTCTCGTTGGAGGAATGAGCAGTTCTTC. Translating gives CASKNSSRWRNEQFF.

The chain joins TRBV19 to TRBJ1-6; TRBD1 agrees at 7 bases. The CDR3 is 17 residues long. Losses at the gene ends were 4 bases for V and 0 bases for J; bases not matched to a gene: 6. The germline CDR1 and CDR2 sequences are LNHDA and SQIVND (reference sequence). The CDR3 bases are TGTGCCAGTAGTAGCATCGCAGGGGGCTCCTATAATTCACCCCTCCACTTT. Translated, it gives CASSSIAGGSYNSPLHF.

The chain couples TRBV11-1 to TRBJ2-3; 10 bases match TRBD2. With V trimmed by 4 bases and J by 2 bases, 3 bases remained unmatched. The germline V gene has CDR1 SGHAT and CDR2 FQDESV (reference sequence). The CDR3 is made up of 15 amino acids. CDR3 protein: CASSSGLANTDTQYF. CDR3 coding DNA: TGTGCCAGCAGCTCGGGACTAGCGAACACAGATACGCAGTATTTT.

The chain uses TRBV15 and TRBJ1-2; TRBD1 is a possible D gene (5 bases). V lost 5 bases and J 5 bases, leaving 21 bases between the germline ends. The germline gives CDR1 LNHNV, CDR2 YYDKDF (reference sequence). The CDR3 covers 16 residues. The CDR3: CATSENKGVSLYGYTF. The CDR3 coding sequence is TGTGCCACCAGCGAAAACAAAGGGGTATCGTTATATGGCTACACCTTC.

The chain uses TRBV29-1 and TRBJ2-2, with D uncertain. Germline CDR1 and CDR2: SQVTM and ANQGSEA. This CDR3 is built from 13 residues. Trimming pared 5 bases from V and 8 bases from J, leaving 15 bases between. DNA of the CDR3: TGCAGCGTTAGTCCCATACAATCGGGGGAGCTGTTTTTT. This sequence encodes CSVSPIQSGELFF.